This entry lists 16 T cell receptor beta chains sequenced from one sample in a study of OX40 agonist ivuxolimab in advanced cancers. Measured with immunoSEQ multiplex PCR; TCRdb has only the in-frame clones, and not every one. Of about 41,000 clones in the sample, 75% to 90% were seen once. Sequenced here: CD4+ or CD8+ T cells sorted from blood, sampled in a trial of the OX40 agonist ivuxolimab. These receptor sequences come from an adult with an advanced solid tumor such as melanoma, head and neck, liver or kidney cancer.

The chain is built from TRBV7-8 and TRBJ2-7; D unclear. Germline loops: CDR1 SGHVS, CDR2 FQNEAQ. This CDR3 contains 16 residues. Trimming cost V 1 base and J 3 bases, with 16 bases left between them. The CDR3 nucleotides read TGTGCCAGCAGCTTAGGGGAATCCATGGGGTACTACGAGCAGTACTTC. It codes for CASSLGESMGYYEQYF.

This clone was recorded once. J is TRBJ2-3 and V is TRBV4-2; D is unresolved. V was trimmed by 4 bases and J by 5 bases, leaving 16 bases between them. There are 15 residues in the CDR3. Germline loops: CDR1 LGHNA, CDR2 YNFKEQ. In DNA form, the CDR3 reads TGTGCCAGCAGCCGAGAGATGGCACGGCGAGATACGCAGTATTTT. This encodes CASSREMARRDTQYF.

This clone was counted between two and nine times. V gene TRBV4-1 combines with J gene TRBJ1-3; 9 bases fit TRBD1. CDR3 length equals 17 residues. Germline CDR1 and CDR2: MGHRA and YSYEKL. With 2 bases clipped from V and 1 base from J, the junction kept 6 bases outside the gene matches. In DNA form, the CDR3 reads TGCGCCAGCAGCCAATCCGGGACAGGGACGTCTGGAAACACCATATATTTT. Translation: CASSQSGTGTSGNTIYF.

The chain combines TRBV10-3 with TRBJ2-5; weak D call: TRBD1 (5 bases). V lost 0 bases, J lost 5 bases, and 13 bases lay in between. CDR1 and CDR2 (germline): ENHRY, SYGVKD. The CDR3 is 15 residues long. In nucleotides, the CDR3 is TGTGCCATCAGTGAGTCAGGGGCGAAGACTGAGACCCAGTACTTC. Amino acids: CAISESGAKTETQYF.

CDR3 amino acids: CASSLGLAGTGELFF. In DNA, the CDR3 is TGTGCCAGCAGCTTAGGACTAGCGGGAACCGGGGAGCTGTTTTTT. V is TRBV7-9 and J is TRBJ2-2, with 11 positions matching TRBD2. Germline V gene data show CDR1 as SEHNR and CDR2 as FQNEAQ (reference sequence). The CDR3 is 15 residues long. V was clipped by 1 base and J by 5 bases; unmatched bases: 0. Supplemented by reference TRBV7-9 and TRBJ2-2, the full variable domain reads DTGVSQNPRHKITKRGQNVTFRCDPISEHNRLYWYRQTLGQGPEFLTYFQNEAQLEKSRLLSDRFSAERPKGSFSTLEIQRTEQGDSAMYLCASSLGLAGTGELFFGEGSRLTVL.

The rearrangement uses TRBV15 and TRBJ2-3; 8 bases are a match to TRBD2. The germline V gene encodes CDR1 LNHNV and CDR2 YYDKDF (reference sequence). V lost 3 bases to trimming and J lost 2 bases; unmatched junction nucleotides: 10. The CDR3 consists of 17 residues. Here the CDR3 DNA reads TGTGCCACCAGCAGCTCCGGGGGAGCGGGAGTCACAGATACGCAGTATTTT. Translating it yields CATSSSGGAGVTDTQYF. The full variable domain, rest sourced from reference TRBV15 and TRBJ2-3, is DAMVIQNPRYQVTQFGKPVTLSCSQTLNHNVMYWYQQKSSQAPKLLFHYYDKDFNNEADTPDNFQSRRPNTSFCFLDIRSPGLGDTAMYLCATSSSGGAGVTDTQYFGPGTRLTVL.

This chain links TRBV4-3 with TRBJ1-1; tentative D call: TRBD1 (6 bases). The CDR3 has 14 amino acids. V shed 2 bases and J shed 2 bases, with 9 bases lying between them. Per the germline V gene, CDR1 is LGHNA and CDR2 is YSLEER. CDR3 sequence (DNA): TGCGCCAGCAGCCAACCGGACAGAAACACTGAAGCTTTCTTT. Translation: CASSQPDRNTEAFF.

V usage is TRBV7-3 and J usage is TRBJ1-2; 9 bases are shared with TRBD1. With 5 bases clipped from V and 7 bases from J, the junction kept 8 bases outside the gene matches. This CDR3 has 14 amino acids. Germline V lookup: CDR1 SGHTA, CDR2 FQGTGA. CDR3 bases: TGTGCCAGCAGCCCCAACCCGGACAGGGGTGGCTACACCTTC. Translated: CASSPNPDRGGYTF.

The chain combines TRBV2 with TRBJ1-1; D is uncertain. Trimming removed 4 bases at V and 4 bases at J, with 10 bases between. Germline V CDR1 and CDR2: SNHLY, FYNNEI. This CDR3 has 13 amino acids. CDR3 nucleotides: TGTGCCAGCAGTGCCGAGGGCCCCACTGAAGCTTTCTTT. Amino acid sequence: CASSAEGPTEAFF.

The chain carries TRBV7-2 and TRBJ2-7, with TRBD2 identical over 7 bases. V shed 3 bases, J shed 4 bases, and the junction held 6 bases outside the gene matches. Germline V gene data show CDR1 as SGHTA and CDR2 as FQGNSA. This CDR3 spans 14 amino acids. DNA of the CDR3: TGTGCCAGCAGCTTGAATAGCGGGTTGTACGAGCAGTACTTC. It translates to CASSLNSGLYEQYF.

The chain employs TRBV21-1 and TRBJ2-1; the table's TRBD2 call for D was not verified on the DNA. TRBV21-1 represents a pseudogene. The CDR3 totals 15 residues. Written as DNA, the CDR3 is TGTGCCAGCAGTAGACTAGCGAGATCCTACAATGAGCAGTTCTTC. Protein sequence: CASSRLARSYNEQFF.

The rearrangement links TRBV13 to TRBJ2-3, with 8 bases aligning to TRBD1. V was clipped by 5 bases and J by 2 bases; unmatched bases: 9. CDR1 is PRHDT, CDR2 FYEKMQ, per germline (reference sequence). This CDR3 region has 16 residues. The CDR3: CASSPGTGEPTDTQYF. For the CDR3, the DNA is TGTGCCAGCAGCCCGGGGACAGGCGAACCCACAGATACGCAGTATTTT.

The rearrangement joins TRBV6-5 to TRBJ1-1; D call uncertain. Germline CDR1 is MNHEY and CDR2 is SVGAGI. The V and J ends lost 2 bases and 1 base respectively, with 11 bases between them. CDR3 size: 15 residues. This CDR3 is CASSYRTDRNTEAFF. CDR3 DNA sequence: TGTGCCAGCAGTTACAGAACAGACCGGAACACTGAAGCTTTCTTT.

The V call is TRBV10-3, the J call TRBJ2-1; D is unresolved. Trimming shortened V by 11 bases and J by 6 bases, and 20 bases separated the two germline ends. CDR3 size: 14 residues. CDR1 is ENHRY and CDR2 is SYGVKD in the germline V gene. CDR3 protein: CASETGSDLNEQFF. The CDR3 DNA sequence: TGTGCCTCCGAGACTGGATCAGATCTCAATGAGCAGTTCTTC.

The rearrangement joins TRBV9 to TRBJ2-2; TRBD1 matches at 7 bases. J gave up 7 bases and V 0 bases, and 9 bases lay outside the gene matches. Germline-derived CDR1 and CDR2 are SGDLS and YYNGEE. This CDR3 is 16 amino acids long. The CDR3 nucleotides read TGTGCCAGCAGCGTAGGAAGACAGGGAACGGTCGGGGAGCTGTTTTTT. Its protein product is CASSVGRQGTVGELFF.

V is TRBV7-2 and J is TRBJ2-1, with TRBD2 matching 12 bases. The CDR3 length is 16 residues. V trimming: 4 bases; J trimming: 8 bases; junction bases outside the gene matches: 9. CDR1 SGHTA and CDR2 FQGNSA come from the germline V gene. DNA of the CDR3: TGTGCCAGCAGCTCGGACTGGACTAGCGGGACCCATGAGCAGTTCTTC. Encoded protein: CASSSDWTSGTHEQFF.